This TCR beta chain was captured in a study of response to subunit inactivated influenza vaccine listed by TCRdb under 2018. Notes on the research overall: To follow how T cells responded to a trivalent subunit inactivated influenza vaccine, the researchers relied on deep quantitative profiling of the T cell receptor repertoire. The full study reports these points: According to the authors, only a limited number of new T cells may be recruited by each seasonal influenza vaccination.

To prepare the library, RT-PCR was applied. TCRdb shows the sequencer as Illumina HiSeq 2500. The public reads were reprocessed in TCRdb via fastp at Q25 and MiXCR, keeping in-frame beta chains. Each record represents a unique CDR3 protein, reported with the most common genes and DNA among its rows. The sample contains more than 450,000 distinct CDR3 sequences, about 11% of them found a single time. Roughly 10% of the sample goes to the ten largest clones. The junction carries 17 bases between V and J, which are trimmed by 4 bases and 7 bases respectively. Counted from cysteine to phenylalanine, this CDR3 has 14 amino acids. Solely the CDR3 DNA is kept, with 42 bases framed from the first base. Only a few counts were recorded for this clonotype. Its antigen has not been determined. No per-base quality is available; no much larger clone lies one base away.

This clonotype was obtained from a man in his fifties or sixties who received an inactivated influenza vaccine. Donor details come from another sample of the same person, matched by shared clones. Sequenced here: PBMCs from blood, sampled on the day of vaccination. The chain links TRBV12-3 or TRBV12-4 with TRBJ2-7, and TRBD1 may be the D gene, going by 7 matching bases. This receptor carries the CDR3 CASSWGQTEGEQYF. The sequenced DNA: TGTGCCAGCAGTTGGGGACAGACGGAGGGAGAGCAGTACTTC.